The 28 T cell receptor beta chains in this list originate from one sample, sequenced in a study of blood T cells in healthy people across ages. Using a J-beta primer mix together with a sample-barcoded 5' primer, a second PCR was run for roughly 6 to 12 cycles. TCRdb itself ran the 5' RACE reads through MiXCR, one entry per CDR3 protein. The repertoire holds approximately 800,000 distinct CDR3 sequences, with around 36% as singletons. The specimen was blood. All receptors derive from a man between 18 and 29 years old in good health.

The chain combines TRBV4-3 with TRBJ2-1; D is unresolved. Trimming took off 4 bases at V and 2 bases at J, with 12 bases between the two ends. The CDR3 spans 15 residues. Germline CDR1 LGHNA, CDR2 YSLEER. This CDR3 reads CASSPQPGAYNEQFF. The CDR3 nucleotides read TGCGCCAGCAGCCCCCAACCGGGCGCCTACAATGAGCAGTTCTTC.

This chain uses TRBV5-1 with TRBJ2-5; D remains unclear. The CDR3 extends over 13 amino acids. V lost 7 bases and J 3 bases, leaving 13 bases between the germline ends. Per the germline V gene, CDR1 is SGHRS and CDR2 is YFSETQ. CDR3 DNA: TGCGCCAGCGGGTCGGCAGTTAAAGAGACCCAGTACTTC. Its protein is CASGSAVKETQYF. Combining the CDR3 with reference TRBV5-1 and TRBJ2-5 gives the whole variable domain KAGVTQTPRYLIKTRGQQVTLSCSPISGHRSVSWYQQTPGQGLQFLFEYFSETQRNKGNFPGRFSGRQFSNSRSEMNVSTLELGDSALYLCASGSAVKETQYFGPGTRLLVL.

With regard to this clonotype: This could be a read error, since a much larger clone is one nucleotide away. CDR3 sequence: CSVASSGYNEQYF. CDR3 sequence (DNA): TGCAGCGTCGCCTCTAGCGGCTACAATGAGCAGTACTTC. This chain links TRBV29-1 with TRBJ2-7; the match to TRBD2 covers 7 bases. The germline V gene has CDR1 SQVTM and CDR2 ANQGSEA. Germline trimming cut 6 bases from V and 7 bases from J; bases unmatched to any gene: 12. The CDR3 runs to 13 residues.

This clonotype was found once. V is TRBV24-1 and J is TRBJ2-5; D uncertain. The J call may be in error: the DNA end matches TRBJ2-7 better. Germline CDR1 is KGHDR and CDR2 is SFDVKD. CDR3 length: 14 residues. The CDR3: CATSEETRPYEQYF. The CDR3 DNA follows: TGTGCCACCAGTGAGGAGACGAGACCCTACGAGCAGTACTTC.

This sequence joins TRBV7-2 and TRBJ1-1; D is ambiguous. Trimming took off 3 bases at V and 6 bases at J, with 14 bases between the two ends. This CDR3 is 14 amino acids long. Per germline, CDR1 SGHTA and CDR2 FQGNSA. The CDR3 region has the DNA TGTGCCAGCAGCTTGGCGGGCCTTATGGCTGAAGCTTTCTTT. Translation: CASSLAGLMAEAFF.

With regard to this clonotype: This may stem from a read error, because a much larger clone lies one nucleotide away. The chain links TRBV7-2 to TRBJ2-7, with 10 bases lining up with TRBD2. With V trimmed by 5 bases and J by 7 bases, 8 bases remained unmatched. CDR3 size: 14 residues. Germline values: CDR1 SGHTA, CDR2 FQGNSA. CDR3 loop: CASSPGTSVNEQYF. The CDR3 bases are TGTGCCAGCAGCCCCGGGACTAGCGTGAATGAGCAGTACTTC.

The chain has TRBV7-2 and TRBJ1-5, with D hard to call. CDR1 is SGHTA, CDR2 FQGNSA, per germline. Trimming pared 5 bases from V and 3 bases from J, leaving 14 bases between. The CDR3 has 15 amino acids. As DNA, the CDR3 is TGTGCCAGCAGCCCCGGTGGAGTAGTCAATCAGCCCCAGCATTTT. Protein product: CASSPGGVVNQPQHF.

This clonotype was counted between two and nine times. The chain combines TRBV5-1 with TRBJ2-7; weak D call: TRBD1 (6 bases). The CDR3 is 14 residues long. V lost 3 bases to trimming and J lost 7 bases, with 17 bases between them. The germline CDR1 and CDR2 sequences are SGHRS and YFSETQ. The CDR3: CASSSSDSSGEQYF. CDR3 coding DNA: TGCGCCAGCAGCTCCTCGGACAGCTCTGGAGAGCAGTACTTC.

This clonotype was picked up a small number of times. Here the CDR3 reads CASSQVGEQFF. CDR3 DNA: TGTGCCAGCAGCCAAGTTGGTGAGCAGTTCTTC. V gene TRBV3-1 combines with J gene TRBJ2-1, with D hard to call. CDR3 length: 11 residues. Germline loops: CDR1 LGHDT, CDR2 YNNKEL (reference sequence). V was clipped by 1 base and J by 9 bases, with 4 bases between them.

Comments on this clonotype: The junction and the germline gene differ at one end; a read error may be behind it. The V and J genes are TRBV7-9 and TRBJ2-1, with a possible D match to TRBD2 (5 bases). CDR3 length: 12 residues. The germline CDR1 and CDR2 sequences are SEHNR and FQNEAQ (reference sequence). CDR3 in amino acids: CAGSFRGHEQFF. Written as DNA, the CDR3 is TGTGCCGGCAGCTTTCGCGGGCATGAGCAGTTCTTC.

This clonotype was detected a few times. The rearrangement links TRBV2 to TRBJ2-3; 9 positions agree with TRBD2. The germline V gene encodes CDR1 SNHLY and CDR2 FYNNEI. V was pared by 4 bases and J by 5 bases, with 10 bases of the junction left unmatched. This CDR3 comprises 16 residues. The CDR3 region has the DNA TGTGCCAGCAGTGGAGGGGGCGGGGGGGCCAAAGATACGCAGTATTTT. As protein: CASSGGGGGAKDTQYF.

Turning to this clonotype: One end of the junction varies from germline; a read error may be responsible. The chain links TRBV12-3 or TRBV12-4 to TRBJ1-6, with 7 nucleotides matching TRBD1. This CDR3 has 15 amino acids. CDR3 sequence: CASSPRQGVNSPPHF. CDR3 DNA: TGTGCCAGCAGCCCCCGACAGGGAGTCAATTCACCCCCCCACTTT.

J is TRBJ2-1 and V is TRBV2; D unresolved. The CDR3 extends over 12 amino acids. Germline CDR1 and CDR2: SNHLY and FYNNEI. Trimming pared 1 base from V and 15 bases from J, leaving 13 bases between. The CDR3 sequence is CASSEEGMTRFF. CDR3 nucleotides: TGTGCCAGCAGTGAAGAGGGTATGACACGGTTCTTC.

This chain connects TRBV5-6 to TRBJ2-7, with 9 bases that match TRBD1. The germline V gene encodes CDR1 SGHDT and CDR2 YYEEEE. The CDR3 is 15 residues long. The V gene end was trimmed by 4 bases and the J gene end by 2 bases; junction bases not matched to a gene: 7. CDR3 nucleotide sequence: TGTGCCAGCAGCCCAGGACAGGGGATTGCCTACGAGCAGTACTTC. Protein sequence: CASSPGQGIAYEQYF.

This sequence joins TRBV5-6 and TRBJ1-3; perhaps TRBD1 as D (6 bases). Per germline, CDR1 SGHDT and CDR2 YYEEEE. The germline V and J ends were trimmed by 6 bases and 3 bases, with 13 bases remaining between them. This CDR3 comprises 14 residues. The CDR3 loop reads CASTYRAVGNTIYF. The CDR3 nucleotides read TGTGCCAGCACCTACAGGGCGGTTGGAAACACCATATATTTT.

The sample holds a few counts of this clonotype. V is TRBV28 and J is TRBJ1-5; TRBD1 matches 7 bases. V lost 6 bases and J lost 0; bases outside the gene matches: 17. This CDR3 has 19 amino acids. The germline V gene has CDR1 MDHEN and CDR2 SYDVKM. Written as DNA, the CDR3 is TGTGCCAGCAGAGACCTACAGGGGCCGACTCGATATAGCAATCAGCCCCAGCATTTT. Protein sequence: CASRDLQGPTRYSNQPQHF. Filled out from reference TRBV28 and TRBJ1-5, the complete variable domain reads DVKVTQSSRYLVKRTGEKVFLECVQDMDHENMFWYRQDPGLGLRLIYFSYDVKMKEKGDIPEGYSVSREKKERFSLILESASTNQTSMYLCASRDLQGPTRYSNQPQHFGDGTRLSIL.

Concerning this clonotype: The junction does not match germline at one end; this may be a read error. The V call is TRBV19, the J call TRBJ2-6, with D possibly matching TRBD2 (6 bases). Per germline, CDR1 LNHDA and CDR2 SQIVND (reference sequence). The CDR3 has 16 residues. The CDR3 region has the DNA TGTGTCAGTAGTATAGCGGTGGTCTCTGAGGCCAACGTCCTGACTTTC. The encoded protein is CVSSIAVVSEANVLTF.

This chain joins TRBV29-1 and TRBJ2-5; TRBD1 or TRBD2 may be the D gene (5 bases each). Germline assignment: CDR1 SQVTM and CDR2 ANQGSEA. V was pared by 4 bases and J by 11 bases, with 26 bases between. This CDR3 region has 15 residues. The CDR3 region has the DNA TGCAGCGTTGTTATCCCAGGGAGATCCTACAATGAGCAGTACTTC. It is translated as CSVVIPGRSYNEQYF. The full variable domain, its missing parts supplied by reference TRBV29-1 and TRBJ2-5, is SAVISQKPSRDICQRGTSLTIQCQVDSQVTMMFWYRQQPGQSLTLIATANQGSEATYESGFVIDKFPISRPNLTFSTLTVSNMSPEDSSIYLCSVVIPGRSYNEQYFGPGTRLLVL.

The chain links TRBV24-1 to TRBJ2-1; 8 positions match TRBD1. The better agreement between TRBJ2-7 and the DNA end casts doubt on the J call. CDR3 size: 14 residues. The V gene's germline CDR1 is KGHDR and CDR2 SFDVKD. CDR3 in DNA: TGTGCCACCAGTGACAGGGGGCCCTACAATGAGCAGTACTTC. Its protein is CATSDRGPYNEQYF.

J is TRBJ2-7 and V is TRBV5-5, with TRBD1 matching 7 bases. CDR3 size: 15 residues. After removal of 5 bases from V and 7 bases from J, the junction contained 15 bases not matched to a gene. CDR1 SGHKS and CDR2 YYEKEE come from the germline V gene (reference sequence). CDR3 sequence reads: CASRTTGRPYNEQYF. Here the CDR3 DNA reads TGTGCCAGCAGGACGACAGGGCGACCCTACAATGAGCAGTACTTC.

The chain uses TRBV2 and TRBJ2-1; D possibly uses TRBD1 or TRBD2 (5 bases each). V was trimmed by 10 bases and J by 4 bases, leaving 17 bases between them. The CDR3 has 14 residues. Germline assignment: CDR1 SNHLY and CDR2 FYNNEI. The CDR3 coding sequence is TGTGCCACCACGAGAACCGAGGGGTACAATGAGCAGTTCTTC. Translation: CATTRTEGYNEQFF.

The chain recombines TRBV7-2 with TRBJ2-7; TRBD1 aligns across 9 bases. The CDR3 has 15 amino acids. V lost 5 bases, J lost 3 bases, and 8 bases stayed unmatched. The germline gives CDR1 SGHTA, CDR2 FQGNSA. CDR3 loop: CASSPDTGGFYEQYF. The CDR3 DNA follows: TGTGCCAGCAGCCCCGACACAGGGGGCTTCTACGAGCAGTACTTC.

Turning to this clonotype: A junction end diverges from the germline sequence, so it may reflect a read error. V usage is TRBV6-6 and J usage is TRBJ2-4; TRBD1 aligns across 10 bases. The closer fit of TRBJ2-7 to the DNA end suggests the J call may be wrong. This CDR3 region has 14 residues. Germline CDR1 is MNHNY and CDR2 is SVGAGI (reference sequence). The CDR3 DNA follows: TGTGCCGGCAGTTATGGACAGGGGGTGTACGAGCAGTACTTC. Amino acid sequence: CAGSYGQGVYEQYF.

V usage is TRBV12-3 or TRBV12-4 and J usage is TRBJ1-6; D gene uncertain. There are 15 residues in the CDR3. V lost 1 base to trimming and J lost 4 bases, with 8 bases between them. CDR3: CASSLEARYNSPLHF. The CDR3 nucleotides read TGTGCCAGCAGTTTAGAGGCTCGGTATAATTCACCCCTCCACTTT.

This clonotype was seen more than once but under ten times. This chain uses TRBV28 with TRBJ2-1; D could derive from TRBD1 or TRBD2 (5 bases each). The J call may not be correct, given that the DNA end is closer to TRBJ2-7. In germline, CDR1 is MDHEN, CDR2 SYDVKM. There are 18 residues in the CDR3. CDR3 in amino acids: CASSLELGVGQSYNEQYF. The CDR3 region has the DNA TGTGCCAGCAGTTTAGAATTGGGGGTGGGCCAATCCTACAATGAGCAGTACTTC.

Concerning this clonotype itself: One base away lies a much larger clone, so this may be a sequencing read error. J is TRBJ2-1 and V is TRBV20-1; possible D gene TRBD1, 6 bases. V gave up 0 bases and J gave up 8 bases, with 11 bases separating them. CDR3 size: 13 residues. CDR1 is DFQATT and CDR2 is SNEGSKA in the germline V gene (reference sequence). The CDR3 sequence is CSAREQQGHEQFF. CDR3 bases: TGCAGTGCTAGAGAACAACAGGGACATGAGCAGTTCTTC.

This rearrangement joins TRBV7-8 to TRBJ2-3, with 8 nucleotides matching TRBD2. The V and J ends lost 2 bases and 3 bases, in that order; junction bases with no gene match: 4. Germline V gives CDR1 SGHVS, CDR2 FQNEAQ. The CDR3 consists of 15 residues. The CDR3 spells CASSLMGLVTDTQYF. The CDR3 region has the DNA TGTGCCAGCAGCTTAATGGGACTAGTTACAGATACGCAGTATTTT.

V gene TRBV30 combines with J gene TRBJ2-5, with TRBD2 identical over 7 bases. V shed 0 bases, J shed 4 bases, and the junction held 8 bases outside the gene matches. Germline CDR1 is GTSNPN and CDR2 is SVGIG (reference sequence). The CDR3 length is 15 residues. The CDR3 spells CAWSVRPGGGETQYF. DNA for the CDR3: TGTGCCTGGAGTGTACGCCCGGGGGGAGGAGAGACCCAGTACTTC. Filled out from reference TRBV30 and TRBJ2-5, the complete variable domain reads SQTIHQWPATLVQPVGSPLSLECTVEGTSNPNLYWYRQAAGRGLQLLFYSVGIGQISSEVPQNLSASRPQDRQFILSSKKLLLSDSGFYLCAWSVRPGGGETQYFGPGTRLLVL.